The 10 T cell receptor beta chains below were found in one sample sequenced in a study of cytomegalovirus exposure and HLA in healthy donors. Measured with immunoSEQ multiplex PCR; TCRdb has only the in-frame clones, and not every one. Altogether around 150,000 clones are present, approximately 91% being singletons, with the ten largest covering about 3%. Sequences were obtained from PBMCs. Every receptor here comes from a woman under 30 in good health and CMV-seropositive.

DNA for the CDR3: TGTGCCAGCTCACCGGGACAGGGAAGCTACACCTTC. It translates to CASSPGQGSYTF. V gene TRBV18 combines with J gene TRBJ1-2; 9 nucleotides align to TRBD1. With V trimmed by 3 bases and J by 9 bases, 2 bases remained unmatched. CDR3 size: 12 residues. Germline lookup yields CDR1 KGHSH and CDR2 LQKENI. Filled out from reference TRBV18 and TRBJ1-2, the complete variable domain reads NAGVMQNPRHLVRRRGQEARLRCSPMKGHSHVYWYRQLPEEGLKFMVYLQKENIIDESGMPKERFSAEFPKEGPSILRIQQVVRGDSAAYFCASSPGQGSYTFGSGTRLTVV.

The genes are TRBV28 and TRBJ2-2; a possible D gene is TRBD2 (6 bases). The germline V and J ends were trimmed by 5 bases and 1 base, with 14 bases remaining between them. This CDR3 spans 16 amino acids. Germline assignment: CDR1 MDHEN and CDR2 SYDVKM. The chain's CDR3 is CASSLGGGGNTGELFF. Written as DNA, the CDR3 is TGTGCCAGCAGTCTGGGGGGAGGAGGGAACACCGGGGAGCTGTTTTTT.

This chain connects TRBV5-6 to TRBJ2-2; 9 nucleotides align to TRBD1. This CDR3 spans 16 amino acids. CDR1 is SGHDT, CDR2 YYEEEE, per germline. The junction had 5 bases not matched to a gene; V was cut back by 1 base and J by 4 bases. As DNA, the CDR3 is TGTGCCAGCAGCTTGCCGGGACAGGGCATCACCGGGGAGCTGTTTTTT. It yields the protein CASSLPGQGITGELFF.

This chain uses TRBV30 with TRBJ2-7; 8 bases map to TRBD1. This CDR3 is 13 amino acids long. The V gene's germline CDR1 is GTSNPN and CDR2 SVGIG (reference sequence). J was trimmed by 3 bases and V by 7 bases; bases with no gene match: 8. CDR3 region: CAFAATGDYEQYF. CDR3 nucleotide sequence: TGTGCCTTCGCCGCGACAGGGGACTACGAGCAGTACTTC.

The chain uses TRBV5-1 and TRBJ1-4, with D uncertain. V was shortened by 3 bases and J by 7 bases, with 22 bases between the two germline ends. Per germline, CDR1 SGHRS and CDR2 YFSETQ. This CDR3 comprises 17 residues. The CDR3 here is CASSSSLGLSRGEKLFF. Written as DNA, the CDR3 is TGCGCCAGCAGCTCCTCACTCGGACTCTCTCGGGGTGAAAAACTGTTTTTT. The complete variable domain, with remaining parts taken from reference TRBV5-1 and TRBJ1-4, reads KAGVTQTPRYLIKTRGQQVTLSCSPISGHRSVSWYQQTPGQGLQFLFEYFSETQRNKGNFPGRFSGRQFSNSRSEMNVSTLELGDSALYLCASSSSLGLSRGEKLFFGSGTQLSVL.

The CDR3: CASSVGQGRETQYF. The DNA of the CDR3 is TGTGCCAGCAGCGTAGGGCAGGGTCGGGAGACCCAGTACTTC. The chain links TRBV9 to TRBJ2-5, with D tentatively TRBD1 (5 bases). In germline, CDR1 is SGDLS, CDR2 YYNGEE. V lost 0 bases and J 5 bases, leaving 11 bases between the germline ends. The CDR3 loop spans 14 amino acids.

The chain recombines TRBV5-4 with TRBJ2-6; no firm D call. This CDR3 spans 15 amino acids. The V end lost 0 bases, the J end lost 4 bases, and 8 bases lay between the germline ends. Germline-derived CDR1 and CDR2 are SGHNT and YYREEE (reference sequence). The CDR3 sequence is CASSLVVFGANVLTF. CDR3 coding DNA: TGTGCCAGCAGCTTGGTCGTGTTCGGGGCCAACGTCCTGACTTTC.

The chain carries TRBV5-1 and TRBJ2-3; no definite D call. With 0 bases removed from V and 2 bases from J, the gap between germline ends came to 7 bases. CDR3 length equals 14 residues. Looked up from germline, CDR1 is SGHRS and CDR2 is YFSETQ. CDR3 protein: CASSLEAITDTQYF. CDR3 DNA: TGCGCCAGCAGCTTGGAAGCAATCACAGATACGCAGTATTTT.

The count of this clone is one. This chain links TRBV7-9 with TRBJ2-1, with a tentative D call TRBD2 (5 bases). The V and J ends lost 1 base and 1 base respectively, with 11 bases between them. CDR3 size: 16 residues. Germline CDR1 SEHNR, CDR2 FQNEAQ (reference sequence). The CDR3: CASSLVLASSYNEQFF. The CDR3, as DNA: TGTGCCAGCAGCTTAGTCCTAGCCTCTTCCTACAATGAGCAGTTCTTC.

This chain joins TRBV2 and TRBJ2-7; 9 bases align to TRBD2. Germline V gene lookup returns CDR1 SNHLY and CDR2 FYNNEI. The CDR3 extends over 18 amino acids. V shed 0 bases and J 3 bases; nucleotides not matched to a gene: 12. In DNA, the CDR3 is TGTGCCAGCAGTGAAGCGGTATACTCGCGTAGCGGGGGCTACGAGCAGTACTTC. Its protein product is CASSEAVYSRSGGYEQYF.